The 14 T cell receptor beta chains below come from one sample, sequenced in a study of T cells in Graves' hyperthyroidism and ophthalmopathy. Amplification of TCR beta CDR3 regions was performed using RNA transcripts as template. TCR CDR3 regions were first amplified by RT-PCR with HTBI primers. TCRdb analysed the multiplex PCR reads with MiXCR anew, one entry per CDR3 protein. The sample has 500,000 or so distinct CDR3 sequences, roughly a sixth seen once. The material sequenced was blood. These receptors were collected from a woman in her late teens or twenties with Graves' ophthalmopathy.

This clonotype was seen repeatedly, ten times or more. The genes are TRBV5-6 and TRBJ2-7; 14 bases fit TRBD2. The germline CDR1 and CDR2 sequences are SGHDT and YYEEEE. The CDR3 totals 14 residues. The trim removed 2 bases at V and 6 bases at J, leaving 1 base unmatched. The CDR3 coding sequence is TGTGCCAGCAGCTTCGGGACTAGCGGGAGCGAGCAGTACTTC. Its protein is CASSFGTSGSEQYF.

This clonotype was found a few times. The chain has TRBV12-3 or TRBV12-4 and TRBJ1-1, with 8 bases that match TRBD1. With 0 bases clipped from V and 6 bases from J, the junction kept 6 bases outside the gene matches. This CDR3 is 15 amino acids long. The CDR3 DNA follows: TGTGCCAGCAGTTTAGCAGGACAGGGATTCCCTGAAGCTTTCTTT. Protein sequence: CASSLAGQGFPEAFF.

This chain joins TRBV6-5 and TRBJ1-6, with a tentative D call TRBD1 (6 bases). Germline CDR1 is MNHEY and CDR2 is SVGAGI. Trimming shortened V by 0 bases and J by 5 bases, and 14 bases separated the two germline ends. This CDR3 is 17 amino acids long. In DNA, the CDR3 is TGTGCCAGCAGTTACTCGAGGGGGGGGGCGAATAATTCACCCCTCCACTTT. Amino acid sequence: CASSYSRGGANNSPLHF.

Ten or more counts support this clonotype. The rearrangement links TRBV4-3 to TRBJ2-1, with 13 bases aligning to TRBD2. CDR3 size: 16 residues. Trimming took 3 bases from V and 4 from J; bases not matched to a gene: 3. The germline CDR1 and CDR2 sequences are LGHNA and YSLEER. The CDR3, as DNA: TGCGCCAGCAGCCATGGGACTAGCGGGGAATACAATGAGCAGTTCTTC. Its translation: CASSHGTSGEYNEQFF.

This clonotype came up many times. The chain recombines TRBV18 with TRBJ1-2; TRBD1 aligns across 8 bases. V was clipped by 1 base and J by 8 bases; unmatched bases: 15. Germline V gene lookup returns CDR1 KGHSH and CDR2 LQKENI. This CDR3 spans 17 amino acids. CDR3 sequence (DNA): TGTGCCAGCTCACCACAACCCCAACAGGGGGGTTTTGGAGGCTACACCTTC. The encoded protein is CASSPQPQQGGFGGYTF. The full variable domain, completed using reference TRBV18 and TRBJ1-2, is NAGVMQNPRHLVRRRGQEARLRCSPMKGHSHVYWYRQLPEEGLKFMVYLQKENIIDESGMPKERFSAEFPKEGPSILRIQQVVRGDSAAYFCASSPQPQQGGFGGYTFGSGTRLTVV.

This clonotype was detected ten times or more. J is TRBJ2-3 and V is TRBV30, with D uncertain. CDR1 is GTSNPN and CDR2 is SVGIG in the germline V gene (reference sequence). The CDR3 is 13 amino acids. V lost 2 bases and J lost 0, with 6 bases in between. The CDR3: CAWSRLSTDTQYF. Written as DNA, the CDR3 is TGTGCCTGGAGTAGACTTAGCACAGATACGCAGTATTTT.

The chain joins TRBV4-1 to TRBJ1-6; D gene unclear. Trimming removed 0 bases at V and 9 bases at J, with 6 bases between. The CDR3 totals 13 residues. CDR1 is MGHRA, CDR2 YSYEKL, per germline. This CDR3 reads CASSQELGSPLHF. In DNA, the CDR3 is TGCGCCAGCAGCCAAGAACTGGGTTCACCCCTCCACTTT.

V is TRBV9 and J is TRBJ2-3; TRBD2 agrees at 8 bases. Trimming removed 0 bases from V and 5 bases from J; junction bases left unmatched: 8. The CDR3 runs to 16 residues. Looked up from germline, CDR1 is SGDLS and CDR2 is YYNGEE. The CDR3 DNA is TGTGCCAGCAGCGTAGACCCCGGGGGGGACGGAGATACGCAGTATTTT. Its translation: CASSVDPGGDGDTQYF.

This clonotype was recorded at least ten times. This chain links TRBV7-9 with TRBJ2-2; D might be TRBD2 (5 bases). There are 13 residues in the CDR3. V shed 5 bases and J shed 1 base, with 5 bases lying between them. CDR1 is SEHNR and CDR2 is FQNEAQ in the germline V gene (reference sequence). The CDR3 region is CASSRGNTGELFF. Here the CDR3 DNA reads TGTGCCAGCAGCCGGGGGAACACCGGGGAGCTGTTTTTT.

A remark on this clonotype: One junction end does not reproduce the germline sequence, and a read error may be involved. This chain joins TRBV5-1 and TRBJ2-7, with TRBD2 matching 8 bases. The CDR3 has 15 amino acids. Germline CDR1 is SGHRS and CDR2 is YFSETQ. The CDR3 protein is CASSPRGGLPYERYF. DNA of the CDR3: TGCGCCAGCAGCCCTCGGGGGGGGCTACCATACGAGCGGTACTTC.

The chain has TRBV6-1 and TRBJ2-1, with 9 bases aligning to TRBD2. CDR3 length equals 15 residues. The germline V gene encodes CDR1 MNHNS and CDR2 SASEGT. Trimming removed 5 bases from V and 4 bases from J; junction bases left unmatched: 6. The CDR3 reads CASSKTSGDYNEQFF. Written as DNA, the CDR3 is TGTGCCAGCAGTAAGACTAGCGGAGATTACAATGAGCAGTTCTTC.

This chain connects TRBV10-3 to TRBJ2-1; 12 positions agree with TRBD2. Unmatched junction bases numbered 8, after V lost 9 bases and J lost 8 bases. Germline-derived CDR1 and CDR2 are ENHRY and SYGVKD. The CDR3 has 14 residues. CDR3 DNA: TGTGCCATTGGGACTAGCGGGCGAGGTGATGAGCAGTTCTTC. This gives the protein CAIGTSGRGDEQFF.

This clonotype was observed many times. This CDR3 is CAWSRDGYGYTF. DNA of the CDR3: TGTGCCTGGAGTCGTGACGGATATGGCTACACCTTC. V is TRBV30 and J is TRBJ1-2; D not certain. In germline, CDR1 is GTSNPN, CDR2 SVGIG (reference sequence). The CDR3 sequence is 12 residues long. Trimming removed 2 bases from V and 5 bases from J, with 9 bases in between.

This clonotype appeared many times. The chain recombines TRBV5-8 with TRBJ2-3; 13 bases map to TRBD2. The trim removed 4 bases at V and 3 bases at J, leaving 5 bases unmatched. Germline values: CDR1 SGHTS, CDR2 YDEGEE. This CDR3 has 16 amino acids. The CDR3 loop reads CASSRTSGSWTDTQYF. In DNA form, the CDR3 reads TGTGCCAGCAGCCGGACTAGCGGGAGTTGGACAGATACGCAGTATTTT.